This TCR beta chain was profiled in a study of cytomegalovirus exposure and HLA in healthy donors (dated by TCRdb to between 2016 and 2019). Background for the entire study: An earlier analysis of fewer than 750 of the donors reported roughly 300 Gb of sequence data and 95 million to 130 million unique TCR beta sequences obtained from around 180 million T cells. An early release covering 550 to 700 HLA-typed donors comprised about 310 gigabases of sequencing data and around 85 million unique TCR sequences. Of the 350 to 400 genotyped donors, approximately 83% fell in the genetic ancestry cluster associated with self-reported Caucasian donors. The aim of the study was to test whether cataloging public T cell receptors could identify signatures of past pathogen exposure. The T cell repertoires of roughly 660 subjects were profiled by immunosequencing and related to cytomegalovirus serostatus. A separate validation cohort of roughly 120 different subjects was used in addition to the approximately 700-subject first cohort. To predict cytomegalovirus infection status, the study brought together high-throughput TCR immunosequencing, statistical association of individual TCRs with disease status, and machine learning. A later analysis re-examined previously published TCR beta repertoires from more than 600 donors and added high-resolution HLA genotyping to investigate patterns of TCR occurrence. The later analysis used no new phenotypic data to find candidate immune exposures, relying instead on TCR beta sequences and their occurrence across donors. To decide whether each TCR beta V gene segment behaved as functional or pseudogenic, an earlier analysis of nearly 600 of the donors relied on high-throughput TCR beta sequencing. Alongside the repertoire data, information on donor age, sex, ethnicity and CMV serostatus was compiled. A later genetic analysis took genome-wide SNP genotypes for 398 of the 666 donors and used that subset as a discovery cohort. All discovery cohort repertoires had been generated using a single sequencing platform. Class I and class II HLA loci were covered by the typing at four-digit resolution. Typing coverage differed by locus: A, B, C, DRB1 and DQB1 were typed in roughly 620-630 donors, DQA1 in 500 to 550, DPA1 in some 570, and DPB1 in around 440. Four or five DR-DQ haplotypes were treated as single units for association and clustering because of strong linkage in the cohort. Across approximately 400 genotyped donors of the cohort, an average of approximately 200,000 unique TCR beta nucleotide sequences per donor were sequenced, and around 19% of those sequences were non-productive. The paper as a whole reports these results and caveats: Linkage disequilibrium might explain the correlated functional status among segregating V segments, but an unknown experimental factor could not be excluded. In an earlier analysis of a few hundred of the donors, most TCR beta V segments were observed in productive rearrangements about 90% or about 30% of the time, broadly matching IMGT annotations. Specific HLA alleles were associated with some 15,000 TCR beta sequences at a false discovery rate of 0.05 in a later analysis. Because counts were too low, seventeen rarely observed V segments, including chromosome 9 orphons, were left out of the earlier analysis of 587 of the donors. While some public TCRs were present in many individuals, most TCR sequences turned up only very rarely across donors. Because HLA typing was missing for some donors at each locus, association tests included only the typed subset. In this cohort, only TCR beta chains were sequenced, and detectable features were limited by the absence of alpha or paired-chain data. In vitro tests confirmed that a few of the cytomegalovirus-associated TCR beta chains recognize cytomegalovirus antigens. Assigning TCR associations to individual alleles was difficult when HLA alleles, especially DR and DQ, strongly co-occurred. A further reported finding was that TCR beta sequences accurately predicted the HLA-A and HLA-B alleles for most subjects in the first cohort. A later analysis found that most CMV-associated TCR beta chains appeared HLA-restricted, with HLA associations seemingly driven largely by CMV exposure. A later genetic analysis reported fewer N-insertions in productive TCRs among donors in an Asian-associated ancestry cluster than the roughly 640-donor mean. According to the authors, the approach could potentially be generalized to other disease states and immunological phenotypes. In a later analysis, several top co-occurrence clusters were reported to appear linked to parvovirus B19, influenza, CMV and Epstein-Barr virus. Sequencing depth was assumed to be roughly uniform across donors in the presence/absence analyses, though that assumption may not hold. The classifier was reported to diagnose cytomegalovirus status with high specificity and sensitivity in both the original and validation cohorts. An association between a missense DCLRE1C variant and V-gene and J-gene trimming of TCR beta chains was found in a later genetic analysis and replicated in an independent cohort. In a later analysis, HLA-associated TCR beta chains showed more clonal expansion and lower generation probabilities than non-associated chains that were equally common. A cluster of highly shared sequence variants was judged likely to be a technical artifact of the sequencing pipeline. In the study, 150 to 200 TCR beta chains were listed as associated with cytomegalovirus. In a later analysis, TCR association rates were found to vary across HLA loci, with the most associated TCRs seen for DRB1 alleles and the fewest for HLA-C alleles. CMV serostatus was the only immune exposure information available for the cohort.

As regards this clone: Its recognized antigen is unknown. No much larger clone is present one base from it, and per-base qualities are unavailable.

Libraries were built with the immunoSEQ multiplex PCR assay. For the multiplex PCR, a mixture combining 60 forward primers for TCR Vbeta segments and 13 reverse primers for TCR Jbeta segments was used. The CDR3 region of rearranged TCR beta genes was amplified from genomic DNA by a multiplex PCR assay. The Illumina HiSeq System was used to sequence the amplified TCR beta libraries as 87-base-pair reads. Under the source paper's analysis protocol: In a later analysis, tens of millions of unique TCR beta chains were counted across the 500 to 850 repertoires, and roughly 10 million of these chains were shared by at least two donors. Raw reads were error-corrected and collapsed into unique sequences with a nearest-neighbor algorithm that merged closely related sequences to remove PCR and sequencing errors. To assign V, D and J gene segments, CDR3 sequences were aligned to IMGT reference sequences. For a sequence to be retained, a match of at least six nucleotides was required to both a V gene segment and a J gene segment. Rearrangements were classified as productive when the CDR3 lacked stop codons and remained in frame with V and J, and all other rearrangements were classified as non-productive. Following IMGT convention, CDR3 was defined as the stretch from the second conserved V-encoded cysteine up to the conserved J-encoded phenylalanine. In an earlier analysis of around 600 of the donors, sequences lacking an unambiguous match to a single V gene segment were excluded. An earlier analysis of almost 600 of the donors classified V segments as functional when productive rearrangements were above 56.7% and as segregating when the standard deviation between donors was above 5%. A statistical classification framework was developed to diagnose cytomegalovirus status using the catalog of TCR beta chain sequences. In a later analysis, TCR nucleotide sequences were compared against IMGT/GENE-DB human TR gene sequences so that V and J genes could be assigned. The TCRdist pipeline was used in a later analysis to assign CDR3 sequences and most-parsimonious VDJ recombination scenarios. In a later analysis, each TCR beta chain was defined by its CDR3 amino acid sequence together with its V-gene family, and reads without a unique V-gene family were excluded. As a way to deal with suspected cross-contamination and a sequencing artifact, a later analysis dropped roughly 600 nucleotide sequences that were highly shared and had low generation probability. In a later analysis, a clonal expansion index was calculated for each public chain from normalized within-repertoire ranks of inferred template counts. Generation probabilities in a later analysis came from a VDJ recombination model fitted to out-of-frame rearrangements, and those results were checked against IGoR. A later analysis scored TCR-TCR, TCR-HLA and TCR-CMV co-occurrence with hypergeometric tests, applying a repertoire-size bias correction to TCR pairs. To estimate false discovery rates, a later analysis permuted the HLA or CMV assignments 20 times. In a later analysis, co-occurring TCRs were grouped with DBSCAN, and TCRdist sequence similarity was added when clustering was performed within HLA-allele-positive subsets. Repertoires with fewer than 30,000 or more than 120,000 public chains, plus five repertoires with anomalous nucleotide sharing, were excluded from co-occurrence clustering. TCRdb carries this immuneACCESS record with in-frame sequences only. Its versions omit some clonotypes, under half of them owing to an unresolved V gene in the studies checked, with the rest unexplained. V and J calls and clone size are given by that table; D and trimming were obtained from the DNA. Present in this sample are about 160,000 clones, approximately 85% of which were seen just once. The ten top clones hold roughly 2.2% of the sample.

The cohort was made up of around 720 healthy bone marrow donors. Cohort members were all nominally healthy when sampled, although unrecorded immune exposures were likely present. The donor tested CMV seropositive and was one of the 289 seropositive cohort members. Each donor provided a peripheral blood sample, and peripheral blood mononuclear cells were used for TCR beta sequencing. Genomic DNA was extracted from the blood cell samples with the Qiagen DNeasy Blood Extraction Kit. The sequenced sample consisted of PBMCs. The receptor was isolated from a man between 18 and 29 years old in good health and CMV-seropositive.

The nucleotides read TGCGCCAGCAGTCCCCCCCCCACAGGGAACTATGGCTACACCTTC. This yields the protein CASSPPPTGNYGYTF. The rearrangement joined TRBV10-1 to TRBJ1-2, with a tentative D gene TRBD1 over 6 matching bases. The CDR3 contains 15 residues, cysteine and phenylalanine counted. Only CDR3 DNA is held: 45 bases, read in frame from base 1. V gives up 5 bases and J gives up 2 bases, and the segment between their germline ends measures 15 bases. Per the germline V gene (reference sequence), WNHNN is the CDR1 and SYGVQD is the CDR2.